The clone carrying this T cell receptor beta chain showed up many times. Its target is unknown. The TCR beta CDR3 regions underwent amplification from RNA transcripts. RT-PCR in the first round used HTBI primers; a second-round multiplex PCR followed. TCRdb fed the multiplex PCR reads into MiXCR, producing one record per CDR3 protein. The data contain 200,000 to 250,000 distinct CDR3 sequences, under 30% of them seen just once; the ten biggest clones take up about 8.2%. Trimming took 3 bases from V and 6 from J; bases not matched to a gene: 7. The CDR3 has 14 amino acids. CDR1 is DFQATT and CDR2 is SNEGSKA in the germline V gene (reference sequence). These data are taken from a study of Graves' ophthalmopathy and Graves' hyperthyroidism. Findings and limits, study-wide: Ophthalmopathy progression predictions by the model showed nearly 75% specificity and approximately 70% sensitivity. Most thyroid clonotypes with frequency above 0.001 were detected in blood too.

Donors with ophthalmopathy: moderate-to-severe activity, CAS ≥3, NOSPECS ≥4, duration under 3 months. Isolation of PBMCs was performed using roughly 10 ml of fresh peripheral blood. The receptor's source is a man in his fifties or sixties with Graves' ophthalmopathy. The sequenced sample was peripheral blood. The chain employs TRBV20-1 and TRBJ1-5; 8 bases are shared with TRBD1. The DNA for the CDR3 is TGCAGTGCTAGCCGCGGGGACAGGATTCAGCCCCAGCATTTT. Residues: CSASRGDRIQPQHF.